These T cell receptor beta chains were read from a single sample in a study of CD8+ T cells in alopecia areata. Produced via immunoSEQ multiplex PCR; TCRdb's table is partial and in-frame only. The sample holds around 300,000 clones, about 60% seen once. Specimen: CD4+ T cells sorted from blood, collected between weeks 51 and 54, from a patient treated with tofacitinib. The receptors shown here come from a human donor with alopecia areata. Each CDR3 is given with its conserved first and last residue. A row's size may be missing; if present it is once, few, many or a size class.

clone_size | v_call | cdr3_aa
. | TRBV2 | CASIGQVNQPQHF
. | TRBV29-1 | CSVVVQVDIQYF
few | TRBV7-2 | CASSFRQSTDTQYF
. | TRBV9 | CASSVGSAGANVLTF
. | TRBV6-6 | CASSGPGQNQPQHF
. | TRBV5-1 | CASSLALGTGGYTF
. | TRBV10-2 | CASSESMGQGSSGANVLTF
. | TRBV2 | CASSRGTSGGYNEQFF
. | TRBV7-3 | CASSPTGHGELFF
. | TRBV10-2 | CASSPRDRAYEQYF
few | TRBV19 | CASSVGQANTEAFF
. | TRBV7-9 | CASSLGTGLPYEQYF
. | TRBV29-1 | CSAGSSNQPQHF
few | TRBV2 | CASNRQGGNIQYF
. | TRBV29-1 | CSAGQPGYTF
. | TRBV5-1 | CASSLGMEAYGYTF
few | TRBV21-1 | CASSPRRRGVFYEQYF
. | TRBV30 | CAWSVGRDTQYF
. | TRBV29-1 | CSAAGGQETQYF
. | TRBV2 | CASISDPHQPQHF
. | TRBV14 | CASSQDKAAGVGEQFF
. | TRBV6-5 | CASSTTGGRAEAFF
. | TRBV23-1 | CASSQSPARYGYTF
. | TRBV4-3 | CASSQLGGGSPLHF
. | TRBV28 | CASSWGDGYEQYF
. | TRBV7-3 | CASSADVYTEAFF
few | TRBV5-1 | CASSLEGPQYF
once | TRBV9 | CASSKTDRRGQYF
. | TRBV30 | CAWSDPPNYGYTF
. | TRBV29-1 | CSAATSGGADEQFF
once | TRBV9 | CASSALTGGYNEQFF
. | TRBV7-2 | CASSVSGSSTDTQYF
. | TRBV29-1 | CSAGPGQYYHSYEQYF
. | TRBV29-1 | CSVEESAGNEQYF
. | TRBV5-1 | CASSLTDLGASEAFF
. | TRBV21-1 | CASSKQLYGYTF
. | TRBV7-2 | CASSPTAGQSYGYTF
few | TRBV4-3 | CASSPDAGSNEKLFF
. | TRBV27 | CASSPLWGAGTDTQYF
. | TRBV29-1 | CSITGRPTTFF
. | TRBV20-1 | CSARSLNGQFF
few | TRBV29-1 | CSAQEQGAGEQYF